This TCR beta chain came from a study of lymphopenia after photon versus proton radiotherapy. Overall study results and limits: Photon-treated patients lost naive T cells and TCR diversity; proton-treated stayed stable. Post-nadir diversity loss with photons came from oligoclonal expansion, particularly CD8+ Temra cells. Only patients who died were analyzed for survival; proton advantage is unproven. In patients who died, overall survival fell as post-nadir TCR diversity dropped more.

The assay was immunoSEQ multiplex PCR, and TCRdb's table has in-frame clones only and misses some. The sample has 45,000 to 65,000 clones; roughly 90% are singletons. Worth noting for this clone: Its antigen is not identified.

This sequence was found in a woman in her thirties or forties with cholangiocarcinoma. The sample here was peripheral blood, taken from a patient treated with photon-based radiotherapy.

CDR3 region: CASSSPLRLTPNEQFF. As DNA, the CDR3 is TGTGCCAGCAGCTCCCCCCTCCGGCTTACCCCGAATGAGCAGTTCTTC. The V call is TRBV7-2, the J call TRBJ2-1, with D hard to call. V lost 4 bases to trimming and J lost 7 bases, with 20 bases between them. Germline lookup yields CDR1 SGHTA and CDR2 FQGNSA. The CDR3 is 16 amino acids. The variable domain in full, completed from reference TRBV7-2 and TRBJ2-1, reads GAGVSQSPSNKVTEKGKDVELRCDPISGHTALYWYRQSLGQGLEFLIYFQGNSAPDKSGLPSDRFSAERTGGSVSTLTIQRTQQEDSAVYLCASSSPLRLTPNEQFFGPGTRLTVL.